Detailed here is one T cell receptor beta chain. The table came from immunoSEQ multiplex PCR; TCRdb's copy has only in-frame clones and leaves some out. Here the sample spans about 94,000 clones, over 70% being singletons. The sample comes from a study of blood T cell repertoires in COVID-19. Trimming pared 9 bases from V and 3 bases from J, leaving 16 bases between. Germline V gene sequence: CDR1 LNHDA, CDR2 SQIVND (reference sequence). The CDR3 has 14 amino acids. V gene TRBV19 combines with J gene TRBJ2-3, with D possibly TRBD2 on 6 matching bases. This clonotype originated in a human donor in a cohort sampled during active COVID-19. Sequenced input: peripheral blood. This CDR3 reads CASSRLVETDTQYF. As DNA, the CDR3 is TGTGCCAGCTCACGACTAGTGGAGACAGATACGCAGTATTTT.